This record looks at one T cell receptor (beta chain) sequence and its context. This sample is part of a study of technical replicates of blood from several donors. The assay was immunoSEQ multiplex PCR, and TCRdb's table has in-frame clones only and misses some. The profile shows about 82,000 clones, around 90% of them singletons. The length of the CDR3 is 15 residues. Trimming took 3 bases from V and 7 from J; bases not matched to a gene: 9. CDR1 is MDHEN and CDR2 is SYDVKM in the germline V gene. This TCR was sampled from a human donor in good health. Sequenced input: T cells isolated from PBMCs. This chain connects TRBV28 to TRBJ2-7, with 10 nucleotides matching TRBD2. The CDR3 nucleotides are TGTGCCAGCAGTTTGGGGGCTAGCGGGAGTGGGGAGCAGTACTTC. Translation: CASSLGASGSGEQYF.